This entry describes one T cell receptor beta chain. Participants were placed into cohorts based on the clinical history they reported. Each exposed participant met a COVID-19 case in the 2 weeks preceding study entry. This sample stems from a study of blood T cell repertoires in COVID-19. The V end lost 1 base, the J end lost 0 bases, and 12 bases lay between the germline ends. The CDR3 extends over 16 amino acids. Per the germline V gene, CDR1 is SGHDN and CDR2 is FVKESK. Sequencing used immunoSEQ multiplex PCR; TCRdb keeps in-frame clones, though not all of them. Among 400,000 to 500,000 clones listed, about 88% were seen once.

The source material was PBMCs or T cells enriched from blood (not recorded which). This chain joins TRBV14 and TRBJ1-1; no firm D call. The sequence came from a woman younger than 35 who had been exposed to COVID-19. The chain's CDR3 is CASSQAGKVMNTEAFF. In nucleotides, the CDR3 is TGTGCCAGCAGCCAAGCCGGGAAAGTCATGAACACTGAAGCTTTCTTT. Full variable domain (outside the CDR3, taken from reference TRBV14 and TRBJ1-1): EAGVTQFPSHSVIEKGQTVTLRCDPISGHDNLYWYRRVMGKEIKFLLHFVKESKQDESGMPNNRFLAERTGGTYSTLKVQPAELEDSGVYFCASSQAGKVMNTEAFFGQGTRLTVV.